One and the same sample provided the 28 T cell receptor beta chains below, sequenced in a study of shared clonotypes between healthy human individuals. Using immunoSEQ multiplex PCR, the repertoire was profiled, and TCRdb retains in-frame clones only, with some absent. This table has around 2.3 million clones, approximately 96% appearing once. Sequenced material: naive CD4+ T cells sorted from blood. The sample's subset: CD45RA+ positively selected. These receptors were taken from a young man in good health.

The chain links TRBV5-1 to TRBJ2-2, with D perhaps TRBD1 (6 bases). The V and J ends lost 5 bases and 4 bases respectively, with 12 bases between them. Germline lookup yields CDR1 SGHRS and CDR2 YFSETQ. CDR3 length: 14 amino acids. DNA for the CDR3: TGCGCCAGCAGACCACAGGGATCCACCGGGGAGCTGTTTTTT. Its protein is CASRPQGSTGELFF.

The chain carries TRBV11-2 and TRBJ1-5, with D possibly TRBD1 on 6 matching bases. The V end was cut by 3 bases, the J end by 5 bases, with 14 bases between. Germline CDR1 reads SGHAT; CDR2 reads FQNNGV. The CDR3 loop spans 15 amino acids. CDR3 protein: CASSLYAGDHQPQHF. The CDR3 bases are TGTGCCAGCAGCTTGTATGCAGGGGACCATCAGCCCCAGCATTTT.

This rearrangement joins TRBV27 to TRBJ1-2, with D possibly TRBD1 on 5 matching bases. Trimming removed 5 bases from V and 4 bases from J, with 17 bases in between. This CDR3 is built from 15 residues. Germline V CDR1 and CDR2: MNHEY, SMNVEV (reference sequence). The CDR3 DNA reads TGTGCCAGCAGTCCGCGAGGGGCGGCGGGCTATGGCTACACCTTC. It codes for CASSPRGAAGYGYTF.

V and J are TRBV20-1 and TRBJ2-1; D is unresolved. From germline, CDR1 is DFQATT and CDR2 SNEGSKA (reference sequence). The CDR3 runs to 11 residues. The CDR3 nucleotides read TGCAGCGAAGGGTCCTACAATGAGCAGTTCTTC. Its protein product is CSEGSYNEQFF.

The chain joins TRBV5-6 to TRBJ1-2, with 8 bases aligning to TRBD1. Germline V gene data show CDR1 as SGHDT and CDR2 as YYEEEE. The CDR3 totals 19 residues. J gave up 5 bases and V 5 bases, and 23 bases lay outside the gene matches. The CDR3 sequence is CASSSPLGQGRGKLYGYTF. DNA of the CDR3: TGTGCCAGCAGTTCTCCCCTAGGACAGGGTAGGGGGAAACTGTATGGCTACACCTTC. Full variable domain (missing parts from reference TRBV5-6 and TRBJ1-2): DAGVTQSPTHLIKTRGQQVTLRCSPKSGHDTVSWYQQALGQGPQFIFQYYEEEERQRGNFPDRFSGHQFPNYSSELNVNALLLGDSALYLCASSSPLGQGRGKLYGYTFGSGTRLTVV.

The V and J genes are TRBV5-8 and TRBJ2-2; D remains unclear. The CDR3 loop spans 12 amino acids. Germline CDR1 reads SGHTS; CDR2 reads YDEGEE. Trimming took off 1 base at V and 6 bases at J, with 4 bases between the two ends. This chain's CDR3 is CASSLIPGELFF. The CDR3 nucleotides are TGTGCCAGCAGCTTGATCCCCGGGGAGCTGTTTTTT. Complete variable domain (other parts from reference TRBV5-8 and TRBJ2-2): EAGVTQSPTHLIKTRGQQATLRCSPISGHTSVYWYQQALGLGLQFLLWYDEGEERNRGNFPPRFSGRQFPNYSSELNVNALELEDSALYLCASSLIPGELFFGEGSRLTVL.

This chain connects TRBV5-8 to TRBJ1-5; D might be TRBD1 (5 bases). Germline V CDR1 and CDR2: SGHTS, YDEGEE. This CDR3 spans 14 amino acids. Between the trimmed V and J ends, which lost 1 base and 9 bases, there was a span of 14 bases. The CDR3 spells CASSLLRGPAPQHF. CDR3 coding DNA: TGTGCCAGCAGCTTGTTGCGGGGCCCCGCGCCCCAGCATTTT.

The gene calls are TRBV4-1 and TRBJ2-7, with D hard to call. The CDR3 contains 13 residues. Germline assignment: CDR1 MGHRA and CDR2 YSYEKL. V lost 0 bases, J lost 2 bases, and 5 bases lay in between. The CDR3 region is CASSQDLTYEQYF. Written as DNA, the CDR3 is TGCGCCAGCAGCCAAGATCTTACCTACGAGCAGTACTTC.

The chain links TRBV4-2 to TRBJ2-3; no clear D gene. Trimming took off 4 bases at V and 2 bases at J, with 10 bases between the two ends. Germline V CDR1 and CDR2: LGHNA, YNFKEQ. The CDR3 covers 14 residues. CDR3 loop: CASSRLEITDTQYF. The CDR3 DNA reads TGTGCCAGCAGCCGTCTAGAAATCACAGATACGCAGTATTTT.

The J gene is TRBJ1-2, the V gene TRBV2; a weak D match, TRBD1 (5 bases). V was cut by 4 bases and J by 1 base, with 13 bases left in between. CDR1 is SNHLY, CDR2 FYNNEI, per germline. The CDR3 runs to 15 residues. CDR3 DNA sequence: TGTGCCAGCAGTGGATCGGGGGGACGTAACTATGGCTACACCTTC. It translates to CASSGSGGRNYGYTF.

The chain employs TRBV6-6 and TRBJ2-3, with a weak D call TRBD2 (5 bases). This CDR3 has 13 amino acids. V was shortened by 4 bases and J by 5 bases, with 10 bases between the two germline ends. The germline V gene has CDR1 MNHNY and CDR2 SVGAGI (reference sequence). The chain's CDR3 is CASSSLGKDTQYF. In DNA form, the CDR3 reads TGTGCCAGCAGTTCGCTCGGGAAAGATACGCAGTATTTT.

CDR3 nucleotide sequence: TGCGCCAGCAGTGAGGCCGGGTCTCCCAAAAACATTCAGTACTTC. Translation gives CASSEAGSPKNIQYF. J is TRBJ2-4 and V is TRBV10-2, with D uncertain. Germline V CDR1 and CDR2: WSHSY, SAAADI. CDR3 length equals 15 residues. Trimming removed 2 bases from V and 2 bases from J, with 10 bases in between.

A single count supports this clone. The chain carries TRBV9 and TRBJ2-3; D may be TRBD2 (7 bases). The V gene's germline CDR1 is SGDLS and CDR2 YYNGEE. The CDR3 sequence is 18 residues long. Trimming left V 4 bases short and J 5 bases short, with 26 bases between. The CDR3 loop is CASSSSWVEGGLGDTQYF. As DNA, the CDR3 is TGTGCCAGCAGCTCCTCCTGGGTGGAGGGGGGGCTAGGAGATACGCAGTATTTT.

V is TRBV5-1 and J is TRBJ1-2; 7 nucleotides align to TRBD1. The CDR3 is made up of 16 amino acids. The V gene end was trimmed by 5 bases and the J gene end by 5 bases; junction bases not matched to a gene: 15. Germline V gives CDR1 SGHRS, CDR2 YFSETQ. DNA of the CDR3: TGCGCCAGCAGTCACGGGACAGCAGGCCCCTTTTATGGCTACACCTTC. It specifies CASSHGTAGPFYGYTF.

The CDR3 region is CAISESGTGLLSETQYF. As DNA, the CDR3 is TGTGCCATCAGTGAGTCAGGGACAGGGTTATTGTCAGAGACCCAGTACTTC. This sequence joins TRBV10-3 and TRBJ2-5; 9 nucleotides agree with TRBD1. Germline V gene data show CDR1 as ENHRY and CDR2 as SYGVKD. The CDR3 loop spans 17 amino acids. V shed 0 bases and J 4 bases; nucleotides not matched to a gene: 9.

The chain combines TRBV14 with TRBJ1-1, with 10 nucleotides matching TRBD1. V was clipped by 3 bases and J by 5 bases; unmatched bases: 6. The V gene's germline CDR1 is SGHDN and CDR2 FVKESK. This CDR3 contains 15 residues. The chain's CDR3 is CASSQTTGGGTEAFF. In nucleotides, the CDR3 is TGTGCCAGCAGCCAGACGACAGGGGGCGGAACTGAAGCTTTCTTT.

For this clone: This CDR3 is also generated by other DNA sequences in the sample. V is TRBV28 and J is TRBJ1-5; D gene unclear. CDR1 is MDHEN, CDR2 SYDVKM, per germline. The V gene lost 5 bases and the J gene lost 6 bases, with 11 bases spanning the gap. This CDR3 contains 13 residues. The DNA for the CDR3 is TGTGCCAGCAGTCCCCCAACCGGTCAGCCCCAGCATTTT. It specifies CASSPPTGQPQHF. Supplemented by reference TRBV28 and TRBJ1-5, the full variable domain reads DVKVTQSSRYLVKRTGEKVFLECVQDMDHENMFWYRQDPGLGLRLIYFSYDVKMKEKGDIPEGYSVSREKKERFSLILESASTNQTSMYLCASSPPTGQPQHFGDGTRLSIL.

The sample holds one count of this clone. The chain uses TRBV18 and TRBJ1-2; D possibly corresponds to TRBD1 (5 bases). V was cut by 4 bases and J by 4 bases, with 16 bases left in between. The CDR3 length is 15 residues. Germline CDR1 reads KGHSH; CDR2 reads LQKENI. DNA of the CDR3: TGTGCCAGCTCACGCTTTGGGACGGGCCCCTATGGCTACACCTTC. Translated, it gives CASSRFGTGPYGYTF. Drawing the rest from reference TRBV18 and TRBJ1-2, the complete variable domain is NAGVMQNPRHLVRRRGQEARLRCSPMKGHSHVYWYRQLPEEGLKFMVYLQKENIIDESGMPKERFSAEFPKEGPSILRIQQVVRGDSAAYFCASSRFGTGPYGYTFGSGTRLTVV.

This clone was counted once. The genes are TRBV28 and TRBJ2-3; no clear D gene. CDR1 and CDR2 (germline): MDHEN, SYDVKM. Trimming stripped 6 bases from V and 4 bases from J, with 8 bases between. The CDR3 is made up of 12 amino acids. The CDR3 reads CASSSWADTQYF. CDR3 bases: TGTGCCAGCAGCTCCTGGGCAGATACGCAGTATTTT.

This chain links TRBV5-1 with TRBJ2-1, with a tentative D call TRBD1 (6 bases). The germline gives CDR1 SGHRS, CDR2 YFSETQ. Between the trimmed V and J ends, which lost 0 bases and 0 bases, there was a span of 10 bases. This CDR3 contains 16 residues. The CDR3 spells CASSLGGDISYNEQFF. In nucleotides, the CDR3 is TGCGCCAGCAGCTTGGGAGGGGACATCTCCTACAATGAGCAGTTCTTC.

This clone was counted a few times. The chain links TRBV6-1 to TRBJ1-6; D is unresolved. The CDR3 consists of 13 residues. The V gene's germline CDR1 is MNHNS and CDR2 SASEGT. V was pared by 4 bases and J by 7 bases, with 8 bases between. CDR3 residues: CASSANGNSPLHF. In nucleotides, the CDR3 is TGTGCCAGCAGTGCAAATGGGAATTCACCCCTCCACTTT.

The CDR3 nucleotides are TGCGCCAGCAGCCGGACAAACGACTACGAGCAGTACTTC. Its translation: CASSRTNDYEQYF. This chain joins TRBV5-1 and TRBJ2-7; tentatively, D is TRBD1 (5 bases). The germline V and J ends were trimmed by 4 bases and 3 bases, with 11 bases remaining between them. CDR3 length equals 13 residues. The germline V gene has CDR1 SGHRS and CDR2 YFSETQ.

The J gene is TRBJ2-3, the V gene TRBV10-3; 14 bases fit TRBD2. Trimming removed 5 bases from V and 9 bases from J; junction bases left unmatched: 7. This CDR3 is 15 amino acids long. Germline V gene lookup returns CDR1 ENHRY and CDR2 SYGVKD. The CDR3: CAISSTSGRVGTQYF. CDR3 nucleotides: TGTGCCATCAGTTCGACTAGCGGGAGGGTTGGAACGCAGTATTTT.

The CDR3 loop reads CASSVGLADLTDTQYF. CDR3 nucleotide sequence: TGTGCCAGCAGCGTAGGGCTAGCGGACCTCACAGATACGCAGTATTTT. The chain employs TRBV9 and TRBJ2-3, with 7 bases fitting TRBD2. V lost 0 bases to trimming and J lost 2 bases; unmatched junction nucleotides: 6. Germline CDR1 reads SGDLS; CDR2 reads YYNGEE. CDR3 length: 16 residues.

The V call is TRBV28, the J call TRBJ2-7; a possible D gene is TRBD1 (5 bases). Germline CDR1 MDHEN, CDR2 SYDVKM. The ends were cut back, 7 bases at V and 2 bases at J, with 15 bases in the middle. The CDR3 totals 14 residues. CDR3 protein: CASTPGQGTYEQYF. The CDR3 DNA is TGTGCCAGCACCCCCGGGCAGGGAACCTACGAGCAGTACTTC.

The CDR3 DNA reads TGTGCCAGCACCGATAGACAGGTCGGAGATTCACCCCTCCACTTT. This sequence encodes CASTDRQVGDSPLHF. The genes are TRBV5-6 and TRBJ1-6, with D tentatively TRBD1 (6 bases). This CDR3 is built from 15 residues. Trimming took off 6 bases at V and 8 bases at J, with 18 bases between the two ends. Germline CDR1 is SGHDT and CDR2 is YYEEEE.

This chain uses TRBV7-9 with TRBJ1-1; TRBD1 might be the D (6 bases). V was cut by 5 bases and J by 14 bases, with 21 bases left in between. The CDR3 runs to 13 residues. Germline V CDR1 and CDR2: SEHNR, FQNEAQ (reference sequence). Written as DNA, the CDR3 is TGTGCCAGCAGCCTCCAGACAGGCGTTGACGAGTTCTTT. Encoded protein: CASSLQTGVDEFF.

This clone was detected a few times. The DNA of the CDR3 is TGTGCCAGCAGTGTTCGCAGGACCTCCTACGAGCAGTACTTC. Translated: CASSVRRTSYEQYF. The chain combines TRBV6-5 with TRBJ2-7; D unresolved. V was shortened by 5 bases and J by 0 bases, with 11 bases between the two germline ends. There are 14 residues in the CDR3. The V gene's germline CDR1 is MNHEY and CDR2 SVGAGI.